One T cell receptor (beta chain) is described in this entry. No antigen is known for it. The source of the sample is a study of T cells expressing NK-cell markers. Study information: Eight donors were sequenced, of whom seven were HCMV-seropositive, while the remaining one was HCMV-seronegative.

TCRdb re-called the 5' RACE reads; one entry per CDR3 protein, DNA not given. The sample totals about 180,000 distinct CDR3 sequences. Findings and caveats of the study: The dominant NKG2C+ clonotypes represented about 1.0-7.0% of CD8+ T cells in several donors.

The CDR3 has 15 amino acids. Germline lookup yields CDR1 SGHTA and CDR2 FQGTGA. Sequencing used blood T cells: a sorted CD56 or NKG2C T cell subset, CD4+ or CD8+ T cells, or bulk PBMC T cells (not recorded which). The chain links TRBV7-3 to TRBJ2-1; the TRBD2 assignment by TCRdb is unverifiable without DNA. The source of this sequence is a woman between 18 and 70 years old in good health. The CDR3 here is CASSTNPGTSGEQFF. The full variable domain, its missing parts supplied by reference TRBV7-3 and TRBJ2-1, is GAGVSQTPSNKVTEKGKYVELRCDPISGHTALYWYRQSLGQGPEFLIYFQGTGAADDSGLPNDRFFAVRPEGSVSTLKIQRTERGDSAVYLCASSTNPGTSGEQFFGPGTRLTVL.